Below are 10 T cell receptor beta chains sequenced from a single sample in a study of blood T cells in healthy people across ages (dated by TCRdb to 2014 to 2015). The receptor library was made with 5' RACE. The instrument given in TCRdb is Illumina HiSeq 2500. A second PCR of roughly 6 to 11 cycles was run with a J-beta primer mix and a sample-barcoded 5' primer. Starting from the raw public reads, TCRdb applied fastp trimming at Q25, assembled clones with MiXCR and retained in-frame beta chains. Entries that share a CDR3 protein sequence are merged under the most common genes and DNA. Recorded for this sample are about 1.8 million distinct CDR3 sequences; around 48% of them occurred a single time. Less than 2.5% of the sample belongs to the ten largest clones. The sample was blood. These receptors were obtained from a woman in her thirties or forties in good health.

The chain links TRBV6-5 to TRBJ2-1, with D perhaps TRBD1 (6 bases). This CDR3 is 15 amino acids long. Trimming took off 2 bases at V and 0 bases at J, with 8 bases between the two ends. In germline, CDR1 is MNHEY, CDR2 SVGAGI. The DNA for the CDR3 is TGTGCCAGCAGTTACGACAGGACCTCCTACAATGAGCAGTTCTTC. Residues: CASSYDRTSYNEQFF.

This clonotype was observed a few times. The rearrangement links TRBV4-2 to TRBJ1-6; maybe TRBD1 (5 bases). Between the trimmed V and J ends, which lost 3 bases and 1 base, there was a span of 7 bases. The CDR3 runs to 15 residues. The germline CDR1 and CDR2 sequences are LGHNA and YNFKEQ. CDR3 protein: CASSQGVSYNSPLHF. CDR3 DNA: TGTGCCAGCAGCCAGGGGGTTTCCTATAATTCACCCCTCCACTTT.

This chain joins TRBV20-1 and TRBJ2-1, with TRBD2 as a possible D gene (6 bases). Trimming stripped 3 bases from V and 13 bases from J, with 25 bases between. The CDR3 totals 15 residues. The germline V gene has CDR1 DFQATT and CDR2 SNEGSKA (reference sequence). CDR3 amino acids: CSARRQTRMGETQFF. CDR3 nucleotide sequence: TGCAGTGCTAGGCGCCAGACTAGAATGGGAGAGACCCAGTTCTTC.

The gene calls are TRBV7-8 and TRBJ2-1; the D gene is possibly TRBD1 (6 bases). The CDR3 consists of 16 residues. Trimming left V 4 bases short and J 4 bases short, with 17 bases between. The germline gives CDR1 SGHVS, CDR2 FQNEAQ. The CDR3 DNA reads as TGTGCCAGCAGCTCGGTACTGACAGGTTATTACAATGAGCAGTTCTTC. This gives the protein CASSSVLTGYYNEQFF.

This chain uses TRBV7-9 with TRBJ1-4; no clear D gene. The length of the CDR3 is 14 residues. V lost 4 bases to trimming and J lost 3 bases, with 9 bases between them. The germline V gene has CDR1 SEHNR and CDR2 FQNEAQ (reference sequence). The CDR3 protein is CASSSGIPNEKLFF. The CDR3 coding sequence is TGTGCCAGCAGCTCCGGGATACCTAATGAAAAACTGTTTTTT.

This rearrangement joins TRBV7-3 to TRBJ2-7; TRBD1 aligns across 10 bases. The assigned J gene may be wrong: the sequence end matches TRBJ2-5 better. CDR1 is SGHTA, CDR2 FQGTGA, per germline. This CDR3 contains 14 residues. The DNA of the CDR3 is TGTGCCAGCAGCTCGACAGGGGGCTTAGAGACCCAGTACTTC. Amino acid sequence: CASSSTGGLETQYF.

This clonotype has just a few counts. The chain is built from TRBV5-1 and TRBJ2-7, with TRBD1 matching over 9 bases. The CDR3 covers 14 residues. The junction had 7 bases not matched to a gene; V was cut back by 3 bases and J by 6 bases. Germline V gene sequence: CDR1 SGHRS, CDR2 YFSETQ. CDR3: CASSSGQGGREQYF. CDR3 coding DNA: TGCGCCAGCAGCTCGGGACAGGGAGGCCGCGAGCAGTACTTC.

This rearrangement joins TRBV7-2 to TRBJ2-1; 13 nucleotides match TRBD2. This CDR3 spans 15 amino acids. Germline trimming cut 8 bases from V and 10 bases from J; bases unmatched to any gene: 11. The germline gives CDR1 SGHTA, CDR2 FQGNSA. CDR3 protein: CASAGLAGELSEQFF. In DNA form, the CDR3 reads TGTGCCAGCGCCGGACTAGCGGGGGAGTTGAGCGAGCAGTTCTTC.

With respect to this clonotype: Germline and junction disagree at one end, which may indicate a read error. The chain links TRBV20-1 to TRBJ1-6, with D tentatively TRBD1 (5 bases). CDR3 size: 16 residues. The germline V gene encodes CDR1 DFQATT and CDR2 SNEGSKA (reference sequence). In DNA form, the CDR3 reads TGCAGTGCCAGAGGGGCCGAAGGCTCCTATAATTCACCCCTCCACTTT. Its protein is CSARGAEGSYNSPLHF.

This clonotype was seen at least ten times. V gene TRBV25-1 combines with J gene TRBJ2-6; no reliable D call. Per germline, CDR1 MGHDK and CDR2 SYGVNS. This CDR3 has 13 residues. Deletions cut 7 bases from V and 2 bases from J, with 6 bases between. CDR3 DNA sequence: TGTGCCAGCACCCCCCCTGGGGCCAACGTCCTGACTTTC. Protein product: CASTPPGANVLTF.